These 5 T cell receptor beta chains share one sample of origin, sequenced in a study of shared clonotypes between healthy human individuals. Sequenced by immunoSEQ multiplex PCR; TCRdb stores in-frame clones only, minus some. The profile shows 850,000 to 1,200,000 clones, roughly 75% of them singletons. Sequencing was carried out using memory CD4+ T cells sorted from blood. The subset: CD45RA-negative fraction. The receptors here all came from a man aged 18 to 29 in good health.

This clone was seen only once. This rearrangement joins TRBV5-1 to TRBJ1-1; D gene uncertain. The germline V gene encodes CDR1 SGHRS and CDR2 YFSETQ. Trimming took off 3 bases at V and 2 bases at J, with 11 bases between the two ends. This CDR3 region has 14 residues. For the CDR3, the DNA is TGCGCCAGCAGCTCGGGAGAGGGAAACACTGAAGCTTTCTTT. As protein: CASSSGEGNTEAFF.

This chain joins TRBV19 and TRBJ1-5; 10 bases are shared with TRBD1. This CDR3 comprises 16 residues. After removal of 2 bases from V and 3 bases from J, the junction contained 4 bases not matched to a gene. The germline CDR1 and CDR2 sequences are LNHDA and SQIVND (reference sequence). Here the CDR3 DNA reads TGTGCCAGTAGTATAACGACAGGGGGCGTCAATCAGCCCCAGCATTTT. Translated: CASSITTGGVNQPQHF. Full variable domain (outside the CDR3, taken from reference TRBV19 and TRBJ1-5): DGGITQSPKYLFRKEGQNVTLSCEQNLNHDAMYWYRQDPGQGLRLIYYSQIVNDFQKGDIAEGYSVSREKKESFPLTVTSAQKNPTAFYLCASSITTGGVNQPQHFGDGTRLSIL.

The genes are TRBV7-2 and TRBJ2-2; D is ambiguous. V was shortened by 2 bases and J by 6 bases, with 13 bases between the two germline ends. The germline V gene has CDR1 SGHTA and CDR2 FQGNSA. The CDR3 has 15 residues. The CDR3 spells CASSLFADGSGELFF. The CDR3 DNA reads as TGTGCCAGCAGCTTATTTGCGGATGGATCCGGGGAGCTGTTTTTT.

This chain connects TRBV9 to TRBJ1-2; 9 bases agree with TRBD1. The CDR3 is 14 amino acids. V lost 0 bases and J lost 7; bases outside the gene matches: 4. The V gene's germline CDR1 is SGDLS and CDR2 YYNGEE. The CDR3 region has the DNA TGTGCCAGCAGCGTAGCGCCGACAGGGGGTGGCTACACCTTC. It is translated as CASSVAPTGGGYTF.

The V and J genes are TRBV7-8 and TRBJ1-1; TRBD1 agrees at 7 bases. This CDR3 is 15 amino acids long. Germline V CDR1 and CDR2: SGHVS, FQNEAQ. The ends lost 4 bases at V and 0 bases at J; junction bases unmatched: 5. The CDR3 sequence is CASSSQGVVNTEAFF. The CDR3 bases are TGTGCCAGCAGCTCCCAGGGGGTGGTGAACACTGAAGCTTTCTTT.